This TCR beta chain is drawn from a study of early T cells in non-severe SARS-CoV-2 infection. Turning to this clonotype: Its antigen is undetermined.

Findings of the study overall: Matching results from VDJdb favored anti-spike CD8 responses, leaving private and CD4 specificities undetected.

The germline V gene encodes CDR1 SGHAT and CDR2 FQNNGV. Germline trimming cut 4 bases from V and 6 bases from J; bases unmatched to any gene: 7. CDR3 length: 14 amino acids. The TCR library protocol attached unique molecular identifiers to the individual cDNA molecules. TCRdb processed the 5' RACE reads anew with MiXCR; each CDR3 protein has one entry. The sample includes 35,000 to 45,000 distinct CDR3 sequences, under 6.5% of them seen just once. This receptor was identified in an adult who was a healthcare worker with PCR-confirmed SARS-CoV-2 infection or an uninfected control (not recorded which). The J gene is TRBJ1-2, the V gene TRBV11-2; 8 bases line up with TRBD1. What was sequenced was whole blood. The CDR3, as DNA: TGTGCCAGCAGCTCATCCAGGGGGCAAGATGGCTACACCTTC. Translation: CASSSSRGQDGYTF. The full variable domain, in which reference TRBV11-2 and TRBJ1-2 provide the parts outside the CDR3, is EAGVAQSPRYKIIEKRQSVAFWCNPISGHATLYWYQQILGQGPKLLIQFQNNGVVDDSQLPKDRFSAERLKGVDSTLKIQPAKLEDSAVYLCASSSSRGQDGYTFGSGTRLTVV.